The 9 T cell receptor beta chains below were found in one sample sequenced in a study of blood T cells in healthy people across ages. Through a sample-barcoded 5' primer and a J-beta primer mix, a second PCR was run for roughly 7 to 12 cycles. TCRdb redid the calling of the 5' RACE reads with MiXCR, one entry per CDR3 protein. This table holds over a million distinct CDR3 sequences, approximately 63% found once. Sequencing used blood. The origin of the receptors is a young man in good health.

The chain recombines TRBV12-3 or TRBV12-4 with TRBJ2-4; D remains ambiguous. V shed 6 bases and J shed 0 bases, with 12 bases lying between them. CDR3 length: 15 residues. CDR3 DNA: TGTGCCAGCAGGGCTGCCGATGGAGCCAAAAACATTCAGTACTTC. Residues: CASRAADGAKNIQYF.

The chain carries TRBV9 and TRBJ1-2, with 8 bases aligning to TRBD1. Germline V CDR1 and CDR2: SGDLS, YYNGEE. Trimming removed 0 bases from V and 4 bases from J; junction bases left unmatched: 11. The CDR3 has 17 amino acids. CDR3 nucleotide sequence: TGTGCCAGCAGCGTAGTTGGGACAGGCCGGGCCGCCTATGGCTACACCTTC. Translated, it gives CASSVVGTGRAAYGYTF.

This clonotype has a handful of counts. The chain joins TRBV2 to TRBJ2-7, with D unresolved. V was shortened by 1 base and J by 3 bases, with 7 bases between the two germline ends. Germline values: CDR1 SNHLY, CDR2 FYNNEI. CDR3 length equals 13 residues. This chain's CDR3 is CASSEGRFYEQYF. The CDR3 DNA reads as TGTGCCAGCAGTGAAGGGCGTTTCTACGAGCAGTACTTC.

This clonotype showed up just a few times. The genes are TRBV20-1 and TRBJ2-4, with D uncertain. The end of the DNA is better explained by TRBJ2-7, so the J call may be wrong. The CDR3 covers 12 residues. In germline, CDR1 is DFQATT, CDR2 SNEGSKA (reference sequence). The CDR3 loop reads CSASAIPYEQYF. CDR3 DNA: TGCAGTGCTAGCGCGATCCCCTACGAGCAGTACTTC.

This clonotype appeared a few times. The rearrangement uses TRBV27 and TRBJ2-7; D unresolved. V was clipped by 3 bases and J by 0 bases, with 12 bases between them. CDR3 length: 15 residues. Germline V lookup: CDR1 MNHEY, CDR2 SMNVEV (reference sequence). CDR3 coding DNA: TGTGCCAGCAGTTTTTCGTCATCCTCCTCCTACGAGCAGTACTTC. Residues: CASSFSSSSSYEQYF.

The genes are TRBV6-5 and TRBJ2-1, with 7 bases matching TRBD2. There are 14 residues in the CDR3. The germline CDR1 and CDR2 sequences are MNHEY and SVGAGI. The trim removed 7 bases at V and 3 bases at J, leaving 6 bases unmatched. For the CDR3, the DNA is TGTGCCAGCAAGGCGGGGAGGGGCTACAATGAGCAGTTCTTC. As protein: CASKAGRGYNEQFF.

This chain uses TRBV5-1 with TRBJ1-1, with unresolved D. V was cut by 1 base and J by 0 bases, with 7 bases left in between. In germline, CDR1 is SGHRS, CDR2 YFSETQ. The CDR3 is 14 amino acids. The CDR3 nucleotides are TGCGCCAGCAGCTTGTACGGGATGAACACTGAAGCTTTCTTT. It is translated as CASSLYGMNTEAFF.

In this sample, this clonotype turned up a few times. CDR3 residues: CASSDPETGGPDTQYF. CDR3 bases: TGTGCCAGCAGTGACCCCGAAACAGGGGGCCCAGATACGCAGTATTTT. The chain combines TRBV28 with TRBJ2-3; TRBD1 matches at 9 bases. CDR3 length: 16 residues. Germline trimming cut 5 bases from V and 4 bases from J; bases unmatched to any gene: 10. CDR1 MDHEN and CDR2 SYDVKM come from the germline V gene.

This rearrangement joins TRBV4-3 to TRBJ2-1, with D possibly TRBD1 on 6 matching bases. CDR1 LGHNA and CDR2 YSLEER come from the germline V gene. Trimming removed 4 bases from V and 4 bases from J, with 17 bases in between. This CDR3 contains 16 residues. The CDR3 coding sequence is TGCGCCAGCAGCCCGTCTTGGACAGACAGTTACAATGAGCAGTTCTTC. Translated: CASSPSWTDSYNEQFF.